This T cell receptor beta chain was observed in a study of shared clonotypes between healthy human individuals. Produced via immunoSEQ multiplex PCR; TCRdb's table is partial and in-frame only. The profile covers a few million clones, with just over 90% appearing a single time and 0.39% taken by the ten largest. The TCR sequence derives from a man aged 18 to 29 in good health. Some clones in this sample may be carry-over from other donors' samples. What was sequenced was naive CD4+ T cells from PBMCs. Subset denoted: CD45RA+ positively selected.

The CDR3 nucleotides are TGTGCCATCAGTGTTGCAGGGGAGGGGGCTGAAGCTTTCTTT. Protein: CAISVAGEGAEAFF. This chain joins TRBV10-3 and TRBJ1-1; D may be TRBD1 (6 bases). The CDR3 has 14 amino acids. CDR1 ENHRY and CDR2 SYGVKD come from the germline V gene. The ends were cut back, 4 bases at V and 6 bases at J, with 15 bases in the middle.